This TCR beta chain is from a study of blood T cells in healthy people across ages. Through a sample-barcoded 5' primer and a J-beta primer mix, a second PCR was run for roughly 7 to 11 cycles. One entry per CDR3 protein results from TCRdb running MiXCR on the 5' RACE reads. Counted here are about 1.5 million distinct CDR3 sequences, less than 45% occurring once; the ten biggest clones make up roughly 3.7%. The junction had 8 bases not matched to a gene; V was cut back by 3 bases and J by 7 bases. The CDR3 is made up of 16 amino acids. In germline, CDR1 is SGHAT, CDR2 FQNNGV. This sequence was found in a young woman in good health. Sequencing input: blood. The chain recombines TRBV11-2 with TRBJ2-5; 13 bases are shared with TRBD2. The CDR3 sequence: CASSFRTSGGGGTQYF. CDR3 coding DNA: TGTGCCAGCAGCTTTAGGACTAGCGGGGGTGGAGGGACCCAGTACTTC.